The present entry profiles one T cell receptor beta chain with its context. Antigen: not known. This sample is drawn from a study of T cell responses to AZD1222 COVID-19 vaccine. Study-wide points: Baseline serostatus was positive in only 5 to 7 AZD1222 recipients.

V lost 0 bases to trimming and J lost 0 bases, with 6 bases between them. Per germline, CDR1 SGDLS and CDR2 YYNGEE. This CDR3 is 14 amino acids long. Some clones are missing from TCRdb's copy, which holds only in-frame ones; the method was immunoSEQ multiplex PCR. Among some 160,000 clones listed, about nine tenths were seen once. The rearrangement links TRBV9 to TRBJ1-1; no clear D gene. The sequence derives from an adult who received the AZD1222 COVID-19 vaccine. The sample in question was peripheral blood, obtained 28 days after the second AZD1222 dose. The CDR3 here is CASSVDVMNTEAFF. CDR3 nucleotides: TGTGCCAGCAGCGTAGATGTCATGAACACTGAAGCTTTCTTT.